The clone carrying this TCR beta chain occurred many times. These data belong to a study of molecular identifiers for immune sequencing clone quantification. For the study at large: Five aliquots were made in replicates from the RNA of about 20,000 or 100,000 naive CD8 cells, and four were sequenced.

Source material for naive CD8 libraries was 20,000 to 1,000,000 sorted cells, with 10%, 30% or 50% RNA. CD8+CD4-CCR7+CD45RA+ sorting gave the naive CD8 T cells. For bulk TCR libraries, previously described methods and listed TCR primers were used. TCRdb recomputed calls from the PCR reads with MiXCR, one row per CDR3 protein. Of some 320,000 distinct CDR3 sequences in the sample, about a fifth were seen once. Material for sequencing was naive CD8+ T cells from blood, with Jurkat cell RNA spiked in. Subset in this sample: FACS-sorted CD8+CD4-CCR7+CD45RA+ naive T cells. This receptor was taken from a human donor in good health. Some libraries in this study had Jurkat cell RNA spiked in.

The DNA of the CDR3 is TGTGCCAGCAGCTTCGCTGGGACAAAGAACACCGGGGAGCTGTTTTTT. Its protein is CASSFAGTKNTGELFF. The V gene is TRBV7-9, the J gene TRBJ2-2; a possible D gene is TRBD1 (6 bases). The CDR3 has 16 amino acids. Per germline, CDR1 SEHNR and CDR2 FQNEAQ (reference sequence). Trimming left V 3 bases short and J 1 base short, with 12 bases between.